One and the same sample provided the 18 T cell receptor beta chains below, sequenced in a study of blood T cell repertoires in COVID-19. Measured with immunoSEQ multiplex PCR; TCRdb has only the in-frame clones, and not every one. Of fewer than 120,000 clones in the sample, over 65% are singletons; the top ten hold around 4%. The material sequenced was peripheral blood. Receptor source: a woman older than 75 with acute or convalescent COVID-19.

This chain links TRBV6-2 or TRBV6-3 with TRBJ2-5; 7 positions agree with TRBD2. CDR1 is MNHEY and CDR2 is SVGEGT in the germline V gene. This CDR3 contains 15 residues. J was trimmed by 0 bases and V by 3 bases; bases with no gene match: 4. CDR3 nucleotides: TGTGCCAGCAGTTATCTAGCGGAAAACCAAGAGACCCAGTACTTC. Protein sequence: CASSYLAENQETQYF.

In DNA, the CDR3 is TGTGCCTGGAGCGGACTTCCTGGAAACACCATATATTTT. It translates to CAWSGLPGNTIYF. The rearrangement links TRBV30 to TRBJ1-3; D is unclear. The CDR3 spans 13 residues. V was pared by 3 bases and J by 2 bases, with 8 bases between. Germline V gene data show CDR1 as GTSNPN and CDR2 as SVGIG (reference sequence).

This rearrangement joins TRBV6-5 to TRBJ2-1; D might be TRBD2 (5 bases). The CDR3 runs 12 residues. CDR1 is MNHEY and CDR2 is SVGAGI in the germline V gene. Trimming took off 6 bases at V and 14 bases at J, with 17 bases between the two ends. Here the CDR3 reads CASSEGGYSKFF. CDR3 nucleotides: TGTGCCAGCAGCGAGGGCGGGTACTCCAAGTTCTTC.

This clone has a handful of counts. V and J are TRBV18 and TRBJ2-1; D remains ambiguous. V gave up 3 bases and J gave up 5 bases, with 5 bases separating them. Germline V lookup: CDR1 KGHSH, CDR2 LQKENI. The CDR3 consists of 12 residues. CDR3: CASSPQNNEQFF. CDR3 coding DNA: TGTGCCAGCTCACCCCAGAACAATGAGCAGTTCTTC. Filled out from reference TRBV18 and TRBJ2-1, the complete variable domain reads NAGVMQNPRHLVRRRGQEARLRCSPMKGHSHVYWYRQLPEEGLKFMVYLQKENIIDESGMPKERFSAEFPKEGPSILRIQQVVRGDSAAYFCASSPQNNEQFFGPGTRLTVL.

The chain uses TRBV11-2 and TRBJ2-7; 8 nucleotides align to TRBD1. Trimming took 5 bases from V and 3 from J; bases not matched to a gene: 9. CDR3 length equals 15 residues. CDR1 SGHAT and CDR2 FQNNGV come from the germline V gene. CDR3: CASSQTDRVDYEQYF. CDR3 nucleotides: TGTGCCAGCAGCCAAACGGACAGGGTCGACTACGAGCAGTACTTC.

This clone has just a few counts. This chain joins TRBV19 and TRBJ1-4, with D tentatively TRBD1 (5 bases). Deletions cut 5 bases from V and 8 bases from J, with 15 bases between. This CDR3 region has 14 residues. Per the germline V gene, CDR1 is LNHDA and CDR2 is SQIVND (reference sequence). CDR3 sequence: CASSGGGKGEKLFF. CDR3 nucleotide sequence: TGTGCCAGTAGTGGCGGGGGTAAGGGAGAAAAACTGTTTTTT.

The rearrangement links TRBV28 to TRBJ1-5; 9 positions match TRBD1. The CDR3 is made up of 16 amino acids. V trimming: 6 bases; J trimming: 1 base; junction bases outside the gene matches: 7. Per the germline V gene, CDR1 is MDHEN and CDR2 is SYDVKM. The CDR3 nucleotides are TGTGCCAGCAGAACCAACAGGGGGCTGAGCAATCAGCCCCAGCATTTT. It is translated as CASRTNRGLSNQPQHF.

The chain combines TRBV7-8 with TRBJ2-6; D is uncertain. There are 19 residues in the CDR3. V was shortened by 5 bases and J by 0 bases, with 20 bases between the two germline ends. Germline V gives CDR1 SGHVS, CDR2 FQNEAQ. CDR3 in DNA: TGTGCCAGCAGCAGAGCCCTGTCCAGCGCTTACTCTGGGGCCAACGTCCTGACTTTC. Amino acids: CASSRALSSAYSGANVLTF.

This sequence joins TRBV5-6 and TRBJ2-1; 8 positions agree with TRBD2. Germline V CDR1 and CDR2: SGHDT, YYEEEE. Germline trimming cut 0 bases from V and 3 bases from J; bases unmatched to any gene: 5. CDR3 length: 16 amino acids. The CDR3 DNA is TGTGCCAGCAGCTTGGAGCGAGCGGGAGACTACAATGAGCAGTTCTTC. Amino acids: CASSLERAGDYNEQFF.

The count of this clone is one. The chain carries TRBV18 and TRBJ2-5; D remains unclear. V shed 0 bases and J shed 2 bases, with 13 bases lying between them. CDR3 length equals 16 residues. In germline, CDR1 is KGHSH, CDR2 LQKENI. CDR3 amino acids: CASSPPSQFSQETQYF. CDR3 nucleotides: TGTGCCAGCTCACCACCCTCACAGTTCTCACAAGAGACCCAGTACTTC.

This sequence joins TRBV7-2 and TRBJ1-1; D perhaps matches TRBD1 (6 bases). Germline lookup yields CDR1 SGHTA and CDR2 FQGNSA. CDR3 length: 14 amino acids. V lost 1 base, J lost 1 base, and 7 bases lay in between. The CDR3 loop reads CASSLGTANTEAFF. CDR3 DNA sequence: TGTGCCAGCAGCTTAGGGACAGCGAACACTGAAGCTTTCTTT. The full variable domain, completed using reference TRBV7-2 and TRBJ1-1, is GAGVSQSPSNKVTEKGKDVELRCDPISGHTALYWYRQSLGQGLEFLIYFQGNSAPDKSGLPSDRFSAERTGGSVSTLTIQRTQQEDSAVYLCASSLGTANTEAFFGQGTRLTVV.

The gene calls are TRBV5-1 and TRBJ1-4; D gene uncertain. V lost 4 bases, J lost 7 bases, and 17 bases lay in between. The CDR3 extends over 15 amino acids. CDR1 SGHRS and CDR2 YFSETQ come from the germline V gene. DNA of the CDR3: TGCGCCAGCAGCCCCGAGCGTCCAGGACTTGAAAAACTGTTTTTT. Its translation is CASSPERPGLEKLFF.

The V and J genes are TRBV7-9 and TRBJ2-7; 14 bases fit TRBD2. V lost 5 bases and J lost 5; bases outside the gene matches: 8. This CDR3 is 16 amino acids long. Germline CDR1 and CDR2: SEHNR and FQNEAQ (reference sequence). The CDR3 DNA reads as TGTGCCAGCAGCGGACCCGGGACTAGCGGGAGTAACGAGCAGTACTTC. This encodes CASSGPGTSGSNEQYF.

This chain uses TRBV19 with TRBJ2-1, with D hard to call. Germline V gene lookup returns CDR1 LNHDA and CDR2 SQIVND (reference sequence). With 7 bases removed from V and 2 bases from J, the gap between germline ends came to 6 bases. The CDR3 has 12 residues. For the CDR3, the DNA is TGTGCCAGTAAGACTCCCTACAATGAGCAGTTCTTC. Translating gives CASKTPYNEQFF.

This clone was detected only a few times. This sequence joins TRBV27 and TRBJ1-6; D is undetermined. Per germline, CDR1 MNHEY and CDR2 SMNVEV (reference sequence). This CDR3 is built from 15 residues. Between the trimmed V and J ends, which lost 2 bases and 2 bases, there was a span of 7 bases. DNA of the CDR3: TGTGCCAGCAGTTTAACCTCTACCTATAATTCACCCCTCCACTTT. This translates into CASSLTSTYNSPLHF.

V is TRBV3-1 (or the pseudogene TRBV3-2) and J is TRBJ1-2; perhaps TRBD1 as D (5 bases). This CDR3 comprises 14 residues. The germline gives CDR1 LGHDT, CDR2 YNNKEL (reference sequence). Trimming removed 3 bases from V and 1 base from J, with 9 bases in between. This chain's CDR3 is CASSHPGDNYGYTF. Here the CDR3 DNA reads TGTGCCAGCAGCCACCCGGGGGATAACTATGGCTACACCTTC.

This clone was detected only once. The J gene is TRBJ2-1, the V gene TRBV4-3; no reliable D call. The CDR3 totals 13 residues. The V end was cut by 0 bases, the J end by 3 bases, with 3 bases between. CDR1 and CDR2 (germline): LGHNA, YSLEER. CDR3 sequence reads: CASSQDNYNEQFF. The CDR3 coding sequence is TGCGCCAGCAGCCAAGACAACTACAATGAGCAGTTCTTC.

For the CDR3, the DNA is TGTGCCAGCAGTTACCAGGACTCAGCGAACACCGGGGAGCTGTTTTTT. Its protein is CASSYQDSANTGELFF. The chain is built from TRBV6-6 and TRBJ2-2, with D maybe TRBD2 (5 bases). Trimming stripped 2 bases from V and 0 bases from J, with 10 bases between. Germline V gene sequence: CDR1 MNHNY, CDR2 SVGAGI (reference sequence). This CDR3 spans 16 amino acids.